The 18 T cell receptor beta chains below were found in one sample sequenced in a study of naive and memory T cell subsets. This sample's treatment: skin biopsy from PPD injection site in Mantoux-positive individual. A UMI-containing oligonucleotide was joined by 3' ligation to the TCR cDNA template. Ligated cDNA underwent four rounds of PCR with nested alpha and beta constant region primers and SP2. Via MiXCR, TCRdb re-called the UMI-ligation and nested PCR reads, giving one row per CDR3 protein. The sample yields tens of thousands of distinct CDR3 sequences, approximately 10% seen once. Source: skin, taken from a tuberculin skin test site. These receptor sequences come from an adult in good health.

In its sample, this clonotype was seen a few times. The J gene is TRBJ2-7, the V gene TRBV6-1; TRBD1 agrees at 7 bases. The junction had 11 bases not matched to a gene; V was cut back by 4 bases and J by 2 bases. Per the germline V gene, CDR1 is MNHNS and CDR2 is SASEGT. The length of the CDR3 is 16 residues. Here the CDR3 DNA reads TGTGCCAGCAGTGCACCCGGACAGGCCAAAGCCTACGAGCAGTACTTC. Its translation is CASSAPGQAKAYEQYF.

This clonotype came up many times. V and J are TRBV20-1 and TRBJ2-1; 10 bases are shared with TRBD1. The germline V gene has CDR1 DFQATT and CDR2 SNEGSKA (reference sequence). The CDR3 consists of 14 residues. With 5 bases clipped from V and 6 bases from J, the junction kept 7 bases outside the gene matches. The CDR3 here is CSAQHGTGVNEQFF. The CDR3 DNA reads TGCAGTGCTCAGCATGGGACAGGGGTCAATGAGCAGTTCTTC.

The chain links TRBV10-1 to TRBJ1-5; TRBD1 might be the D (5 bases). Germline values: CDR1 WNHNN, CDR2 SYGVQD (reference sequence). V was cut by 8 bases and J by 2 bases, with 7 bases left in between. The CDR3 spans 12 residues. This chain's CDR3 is CASGGGNQPQHF. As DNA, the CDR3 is TGCGCCAGCGGGGGGGGCAATCAGCCCCAGCATTTT.

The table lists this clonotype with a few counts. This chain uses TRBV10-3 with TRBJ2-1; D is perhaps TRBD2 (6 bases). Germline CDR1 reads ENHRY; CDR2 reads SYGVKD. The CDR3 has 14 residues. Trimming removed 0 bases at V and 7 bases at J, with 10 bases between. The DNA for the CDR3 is TGTGCCATCAGTGAGTCGCTAGCGCGGAATGAGCAGTTCTTC. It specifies CAISESLARNEQFF.

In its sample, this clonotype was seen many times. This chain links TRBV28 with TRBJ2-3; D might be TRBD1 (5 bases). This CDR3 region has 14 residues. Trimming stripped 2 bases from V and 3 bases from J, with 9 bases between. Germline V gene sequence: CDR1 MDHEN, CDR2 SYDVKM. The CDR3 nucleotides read TGTGCCAGCAGTTTAGTGCAGGGTACAGATACGCAGTATTTT. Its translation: CASSLVQGTDTQYF.

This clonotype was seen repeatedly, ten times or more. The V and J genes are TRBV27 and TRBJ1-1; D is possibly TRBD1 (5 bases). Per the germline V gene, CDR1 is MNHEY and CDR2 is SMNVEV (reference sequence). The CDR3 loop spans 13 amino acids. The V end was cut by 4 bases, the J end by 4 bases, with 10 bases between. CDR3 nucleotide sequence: TGTGCCAGCAGTTACTCGACAGTCACTGAAGCTTTCTTT. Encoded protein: CASSYSTVTEAFF.

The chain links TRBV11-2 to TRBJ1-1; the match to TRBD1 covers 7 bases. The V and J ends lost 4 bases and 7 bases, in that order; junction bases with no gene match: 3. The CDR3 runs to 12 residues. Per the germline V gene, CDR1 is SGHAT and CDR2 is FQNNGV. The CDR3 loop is CASSYGTDEAFF. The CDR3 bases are TGTGCCAGCAGCTACGGGACAGATGAAGCTTTCTTT.

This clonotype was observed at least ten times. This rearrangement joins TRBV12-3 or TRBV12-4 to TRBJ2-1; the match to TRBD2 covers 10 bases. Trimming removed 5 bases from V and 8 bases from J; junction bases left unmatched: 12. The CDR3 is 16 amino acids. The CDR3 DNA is TGTGCCAGCAGTCGTAGTATAGGGACTAGCGTATATGAGCAGTTCTTC. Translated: CASSRSIGTSVYEQFF.

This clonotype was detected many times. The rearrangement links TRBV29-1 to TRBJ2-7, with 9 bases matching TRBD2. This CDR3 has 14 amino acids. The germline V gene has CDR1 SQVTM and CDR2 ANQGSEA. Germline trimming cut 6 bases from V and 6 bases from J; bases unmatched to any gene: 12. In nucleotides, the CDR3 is TGCAGCGTGCGGGGGGCGGGAGGGACAGTCGAGCAGTACTTC. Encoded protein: CSVRGAGGTVEQYF.

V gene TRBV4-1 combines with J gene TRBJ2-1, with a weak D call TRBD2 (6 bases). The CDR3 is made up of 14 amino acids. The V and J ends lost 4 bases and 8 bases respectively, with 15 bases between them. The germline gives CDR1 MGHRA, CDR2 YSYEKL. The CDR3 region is CASSRRVGRDEQFF. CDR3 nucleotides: TGCGCCAGCAGCCGGAGGGTTGGGCGCGATGAGCAGTTCTTC.

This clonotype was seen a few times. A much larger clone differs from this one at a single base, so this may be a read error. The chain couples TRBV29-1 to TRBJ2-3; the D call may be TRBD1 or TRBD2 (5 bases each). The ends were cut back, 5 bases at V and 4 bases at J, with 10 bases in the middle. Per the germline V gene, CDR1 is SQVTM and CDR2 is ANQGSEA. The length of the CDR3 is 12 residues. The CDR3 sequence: CSVSGRADTQYF. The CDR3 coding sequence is TGCAGCGTTTCGGGACGAGCAGATACGCAGTATTTT.

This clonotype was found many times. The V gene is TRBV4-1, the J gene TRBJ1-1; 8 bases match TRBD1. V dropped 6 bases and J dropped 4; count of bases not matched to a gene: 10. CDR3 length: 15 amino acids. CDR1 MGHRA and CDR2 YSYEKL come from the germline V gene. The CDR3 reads CASSLLGQGGTEAFF. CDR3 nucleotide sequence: TGCGCCAGCAGTCTACTCGGACAGGGTGGCACTGAAGCTTTCTTT.

The CDR3 spells CATSDSRGGSNQPQHF. The CDR3 bases are TGTGCCACCAGTGATTCCAGGGGAGGAAGCAATCAGCCCCAGCATTTT. The gene calls are TRBV24-1 and TRBJ1-5, with D maybe TRBD1 (6 bases). The CDR3 is 16 residues long. With 2 bases removed from V and 1 base from J, the gap between germline ends came to 11 bases. CDR1 is KGHDR and CDR2 is SFDVKD in the germline V gene.

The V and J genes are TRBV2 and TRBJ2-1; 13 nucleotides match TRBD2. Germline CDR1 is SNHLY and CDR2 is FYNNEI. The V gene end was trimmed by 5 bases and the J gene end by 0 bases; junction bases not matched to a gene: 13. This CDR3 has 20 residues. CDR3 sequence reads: CASSPPTSGGAGGSYNEQFF. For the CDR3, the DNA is TGTGCCAGCAGTCCTCCTACTAGCGGGGGGGCCGGTGGCTCCTACAATGAGCAGTTCTTC. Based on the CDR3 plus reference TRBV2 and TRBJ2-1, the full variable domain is EPEVTQTPSHQVTQMGQEVILRCVPISNHLYFYWYRQILGQKVEFLVSFYNNEISEKSEIFDDQFSVERPDGSNFTLKIRSTKLEDSAMYFCASSPPTSGGAGGSYNEQFFGPGTRLTVL.

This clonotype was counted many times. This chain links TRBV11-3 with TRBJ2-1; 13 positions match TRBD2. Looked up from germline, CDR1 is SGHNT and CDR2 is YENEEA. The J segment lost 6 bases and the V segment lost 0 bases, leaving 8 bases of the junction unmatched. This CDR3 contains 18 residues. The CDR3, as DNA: TGTGCCAGCAGCTTAGATCACTCCGGGACTAGCGGGGTCAATGAGCAGTTCTTC. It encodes CASSLDHSGTSGVNEQFF.

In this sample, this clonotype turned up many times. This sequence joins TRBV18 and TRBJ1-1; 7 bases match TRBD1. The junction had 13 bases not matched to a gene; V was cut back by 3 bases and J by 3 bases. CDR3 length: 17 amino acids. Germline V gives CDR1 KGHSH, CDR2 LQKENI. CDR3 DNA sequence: TGTGCCAGCTCACCTAAGTCCCCGGACAGGTCCTACACTGAAGCTTTCTTT. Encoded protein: CASSPKSPDRSYTEAFF. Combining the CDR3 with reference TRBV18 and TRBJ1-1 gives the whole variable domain NAGVMQNPRHLVRRRGQEARLRCSPMKGHSHVYWYRQLPEEGLKFMVYLQKENIIDESGMPKERFSAEFPKEGPSILRIQQVVRGDSAAYFCASSPKSPDRSYTEAFFGQGTRLTVV.

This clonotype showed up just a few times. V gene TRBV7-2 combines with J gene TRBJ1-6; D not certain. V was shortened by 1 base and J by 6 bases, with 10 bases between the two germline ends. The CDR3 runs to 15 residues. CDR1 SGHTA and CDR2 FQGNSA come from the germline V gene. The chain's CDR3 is CASSLGVTGNSPLHF. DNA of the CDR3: TGTGCCAGCAGCTTAGGGGTGACGGGTAATTCACCCCTCCACTTT.

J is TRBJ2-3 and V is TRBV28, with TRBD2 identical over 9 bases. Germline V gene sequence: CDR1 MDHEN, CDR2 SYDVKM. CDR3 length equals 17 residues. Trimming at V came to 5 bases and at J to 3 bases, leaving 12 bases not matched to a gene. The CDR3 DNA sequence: TGTGCCAGCAGTCAACGGGTGGCGGGGGGGCCGACAGATACGCAGTATTTT. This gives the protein CASSQRVAGGPTDTQYF.